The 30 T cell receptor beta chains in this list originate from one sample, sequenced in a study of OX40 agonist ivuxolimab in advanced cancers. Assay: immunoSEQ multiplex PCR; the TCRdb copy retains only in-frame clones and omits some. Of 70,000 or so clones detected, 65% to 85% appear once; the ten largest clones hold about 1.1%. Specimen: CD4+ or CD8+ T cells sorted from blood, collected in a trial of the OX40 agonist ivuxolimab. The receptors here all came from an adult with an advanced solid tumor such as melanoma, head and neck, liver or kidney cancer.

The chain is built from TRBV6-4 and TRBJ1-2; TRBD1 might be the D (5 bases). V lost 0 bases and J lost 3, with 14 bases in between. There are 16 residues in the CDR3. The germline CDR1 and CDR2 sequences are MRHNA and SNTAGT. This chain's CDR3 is CASSDSPRGSDYGYTF. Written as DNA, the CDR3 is TGTGCCAGCAGTGACTCACCCCGGGGGTCCGACTATGGCTACACCTTC.

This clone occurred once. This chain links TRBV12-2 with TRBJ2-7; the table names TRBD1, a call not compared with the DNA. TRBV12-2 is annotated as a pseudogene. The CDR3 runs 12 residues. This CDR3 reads CASRLDRGQDRF. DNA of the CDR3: TGTGCAAGTCGCTTGGACAGGGGCCAGGACCGCTTC.

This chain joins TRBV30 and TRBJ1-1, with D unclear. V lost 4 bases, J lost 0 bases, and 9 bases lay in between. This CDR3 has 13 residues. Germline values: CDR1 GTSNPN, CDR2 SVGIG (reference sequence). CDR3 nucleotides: TGTGCCTGGACAGTCGACATGAACACTGAAGCTTTCTTT. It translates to CAWTVDMNTEAFF.

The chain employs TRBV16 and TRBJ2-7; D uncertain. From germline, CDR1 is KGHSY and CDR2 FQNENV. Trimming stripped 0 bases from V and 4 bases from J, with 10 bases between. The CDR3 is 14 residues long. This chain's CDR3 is CASSQSPAAYEQYF. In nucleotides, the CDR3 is TGTGCCAGCAGCCAATCTCCGGCAGCTTACGAGCAGTACTTC.

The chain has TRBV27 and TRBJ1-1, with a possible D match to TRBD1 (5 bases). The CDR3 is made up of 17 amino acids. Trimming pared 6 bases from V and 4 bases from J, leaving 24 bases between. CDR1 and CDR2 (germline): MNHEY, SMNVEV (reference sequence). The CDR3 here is CASRPRPGPRAGTEAFF. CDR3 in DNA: TGTGCCAGCAGGCCAAGACCGGGACCGAGGGCCGGCACTGAAGCTTTCTTT.

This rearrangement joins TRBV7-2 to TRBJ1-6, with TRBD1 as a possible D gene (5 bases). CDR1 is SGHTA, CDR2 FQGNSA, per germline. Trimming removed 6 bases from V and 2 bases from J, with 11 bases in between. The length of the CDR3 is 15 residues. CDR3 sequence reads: CASRGVGTYNSPLHF. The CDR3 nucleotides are TGTGCCAGCAGGGGGGTGGGGACCTATAATTCACCCCTCCACTTT.

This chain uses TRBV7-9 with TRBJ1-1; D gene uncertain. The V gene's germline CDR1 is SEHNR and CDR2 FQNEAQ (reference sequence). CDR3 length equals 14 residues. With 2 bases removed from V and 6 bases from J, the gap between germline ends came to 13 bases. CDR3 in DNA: TGTGCCAGCAGCTTAAGCTTCGGTCCCGCTGAAGCTTTCTTT. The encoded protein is CASSLSFGPAEAFF.

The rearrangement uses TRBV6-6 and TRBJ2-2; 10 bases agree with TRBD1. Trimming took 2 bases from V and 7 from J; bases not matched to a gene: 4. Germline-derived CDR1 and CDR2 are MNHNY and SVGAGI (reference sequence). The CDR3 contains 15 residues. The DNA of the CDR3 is TGTGCCAGCAGTTACGGACAGGGGGATGGCGGGGAGCTGTTTTTT. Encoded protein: CASSYGQGDGGELFF.

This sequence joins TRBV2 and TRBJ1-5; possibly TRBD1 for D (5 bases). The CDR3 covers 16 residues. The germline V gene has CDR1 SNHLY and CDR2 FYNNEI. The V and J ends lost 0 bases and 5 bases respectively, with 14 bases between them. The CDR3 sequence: CASSEAGGLGDQPQHF. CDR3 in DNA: TGTGCCAGCAGTGAAGCCGGAGGGTTAGGGGATCAGCCCCAGCATTTT. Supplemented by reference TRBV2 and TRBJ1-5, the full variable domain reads EPEVTQTPSHQVTQMGQEVILRCVPISNHLYFYWYRQILGQKVEFLVSFYNNEISEKSEIFDDQFSVERPDGSNFTLKIRSTKLEDSAMYFCASSEAGGLGDQPQHFGDGTRLSIL.

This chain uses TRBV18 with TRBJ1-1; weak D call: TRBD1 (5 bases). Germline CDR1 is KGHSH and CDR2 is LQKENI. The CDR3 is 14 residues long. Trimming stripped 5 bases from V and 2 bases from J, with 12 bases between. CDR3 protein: CASSSRQINTEAFF. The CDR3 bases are TGTGCCAGCTCATCTCGACAGATAAACACTGAAGCTTTCTTT.

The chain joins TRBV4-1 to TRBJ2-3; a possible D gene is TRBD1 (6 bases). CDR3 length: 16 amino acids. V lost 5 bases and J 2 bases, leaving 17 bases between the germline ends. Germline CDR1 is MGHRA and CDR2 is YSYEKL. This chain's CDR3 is CASSGEWGRNTDTQYF. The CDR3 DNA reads TGCGCCAGCAGCGGGGAGTGGGGGCGAAACACAGATACGCAGTATTTT.

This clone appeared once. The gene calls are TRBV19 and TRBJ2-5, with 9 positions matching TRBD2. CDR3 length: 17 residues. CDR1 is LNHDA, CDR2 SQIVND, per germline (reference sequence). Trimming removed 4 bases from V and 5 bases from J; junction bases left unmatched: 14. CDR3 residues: CASSTPRLRGGLETQYF. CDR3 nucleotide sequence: TGTGCCAGTAGTACCCCCCGTTTGCGGGGGGGCCTGGAGACCCAGTACTTC.

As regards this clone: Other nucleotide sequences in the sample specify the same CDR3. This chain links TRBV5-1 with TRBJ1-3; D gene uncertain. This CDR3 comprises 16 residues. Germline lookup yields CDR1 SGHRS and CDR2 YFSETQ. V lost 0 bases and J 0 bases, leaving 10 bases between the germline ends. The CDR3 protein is CASSLAGRNSGNTIYF. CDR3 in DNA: TGCGCCAGCAGCTTGGCCGGACGGAACTCTGGAAACACCATATATTTT. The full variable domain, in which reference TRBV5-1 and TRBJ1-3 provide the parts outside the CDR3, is KAGVTQTPRYLIKTRGQQVTLSCSPISGHRSVSWYQQTPGQGLQFLFEYFSETQRNKGNFPGRFSGRQFSNSRSEMNVSTLELGDSALYLCASSLAGRNSGNTIYFGEGSWLTVV.

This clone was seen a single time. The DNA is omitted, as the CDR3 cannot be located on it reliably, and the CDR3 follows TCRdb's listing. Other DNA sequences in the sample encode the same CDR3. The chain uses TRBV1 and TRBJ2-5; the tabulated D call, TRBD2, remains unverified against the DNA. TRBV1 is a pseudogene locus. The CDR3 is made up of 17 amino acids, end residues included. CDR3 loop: CTSSQDRVGGGSETQYF.

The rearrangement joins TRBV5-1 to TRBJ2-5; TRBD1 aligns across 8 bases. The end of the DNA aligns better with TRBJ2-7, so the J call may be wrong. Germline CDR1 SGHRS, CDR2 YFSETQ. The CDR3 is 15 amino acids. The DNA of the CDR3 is TGCGCCAGCAGCTTGGGCGGACAGGGAAAGAACGAGCAGTACTTC. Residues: CASSLGGQGKNEQYF.

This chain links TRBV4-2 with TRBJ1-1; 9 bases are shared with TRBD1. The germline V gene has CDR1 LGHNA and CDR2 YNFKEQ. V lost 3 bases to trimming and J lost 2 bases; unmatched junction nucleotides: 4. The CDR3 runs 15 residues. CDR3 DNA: TGTGCCAGCAGCCAGCCGGGACAGGGAAACACTGAAGCTTTCTTT. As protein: CASSQPGQGNTEAFF.

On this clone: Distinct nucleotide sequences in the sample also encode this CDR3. The CDR3 region has the DNA TGTGCCAGCAGCCAAGATCTGGGCGGTCCCAGCAATGAGCAGTTCTTC. Translated: CASSQDLGGPSNEQFF. V and J are TRBV4-2 and TRBJ2-1; D gene ambiguous. Trimming removed 0 bases at V and 6 bases at J, with 15 bases between. CDR1 is LGHNA and CDR2 is YNFKEQ in the germline V gene. The CDR3 extends over 16 amino acids.

DNA for the CDR3: TGTGCCAGCCCAAAGGCGGACCGAGAAGCTTTCTTT. Residues: CASPKADREAFF. V is TRBV7-9 and J is TRBJ1-1; no firm D call. CDR1 is SEHNR, CDR2 FQNEAQ, per germline (reference sequence). The CDR3 length is 12 residues. Deletions cut 8 bases from V and 8 bases from J, with 15 bases between. Supplemented by reference TRBV7-9 and TRBJ1-1, the full variable domain reads DTGVSQNPRHKITKRGQNVTFRCDPISEHNRLYWYRQTLGQGPEFLTYFQNEAQLEKSRLLSDRFSAERPKGSFSTLEIQRTEQGDSAMYLCASPKADREAFFGQGTRLTVV.

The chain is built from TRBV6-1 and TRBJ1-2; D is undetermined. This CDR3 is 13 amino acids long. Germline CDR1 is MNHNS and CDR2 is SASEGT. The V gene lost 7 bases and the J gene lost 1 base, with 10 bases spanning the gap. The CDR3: CASKEGSNYGYTF. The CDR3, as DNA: TGTGCCAGCAAGGAGGGAAGTAACTATGGCTACACCTTC.

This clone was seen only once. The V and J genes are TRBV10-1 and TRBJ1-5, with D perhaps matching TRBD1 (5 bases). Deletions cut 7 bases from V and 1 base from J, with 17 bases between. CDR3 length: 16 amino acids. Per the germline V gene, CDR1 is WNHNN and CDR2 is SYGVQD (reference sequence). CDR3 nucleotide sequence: TGCGCCAGCAACTCTCCAGGGTTAGCCAGCAATCAGCCCCAGCATTTT. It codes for CASNSPGLASNQPQHF.

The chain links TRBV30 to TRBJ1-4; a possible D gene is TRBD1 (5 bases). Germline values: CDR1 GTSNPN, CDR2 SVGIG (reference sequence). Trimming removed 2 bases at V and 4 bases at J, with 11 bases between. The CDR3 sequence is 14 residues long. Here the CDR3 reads CAWSRDGGNEKLFF. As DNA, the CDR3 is TGTGCCTGGAGTAGGGACGGTGGTAATGAAAAACTGTTTTTT. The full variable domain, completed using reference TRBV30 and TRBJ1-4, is SQTIHQWPATLVQPVGSPLSLECTVEGTSNPNLYWYRQAAGRGLQLLFYSVGIGQISSEVPQNLSASRPQDRQFILSSKKLLLSDSGFYLCAWSRDGGNEKLFFGSGTQLSVL.

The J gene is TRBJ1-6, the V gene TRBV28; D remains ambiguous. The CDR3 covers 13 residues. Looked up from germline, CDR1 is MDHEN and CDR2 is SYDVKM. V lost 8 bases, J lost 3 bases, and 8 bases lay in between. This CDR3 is CASAPGYNSPLHF. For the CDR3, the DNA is TGTGCCAGCGCCCCGGGCTATAATTCACCCCTCCACTTT. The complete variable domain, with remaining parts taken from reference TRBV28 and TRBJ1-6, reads DVKVTQSSRYLVKRTGEKVFLECVQDMDHENMFWYRQDPGLGLRLIYFSYDVKMKEKGDIPEGYSVSREKKERFSLILESASTNQTSMYLCASAPGYNSPLHFGNGTRLTVT.

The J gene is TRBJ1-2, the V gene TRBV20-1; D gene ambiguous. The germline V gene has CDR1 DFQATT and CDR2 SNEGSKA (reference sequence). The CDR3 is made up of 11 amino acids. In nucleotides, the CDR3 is TGCGGTTCAGATTCTAACTATGGCTACACCTTC. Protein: CGSDSNYGYTF.

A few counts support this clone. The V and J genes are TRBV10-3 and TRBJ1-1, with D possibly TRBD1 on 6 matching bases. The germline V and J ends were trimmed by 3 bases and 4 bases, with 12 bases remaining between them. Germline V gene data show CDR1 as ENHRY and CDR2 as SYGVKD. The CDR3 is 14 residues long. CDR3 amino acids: CAISDLGGATEAFF. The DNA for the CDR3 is TGTGCCATCAGTGATTTAGGGGGGGCCACTGAAGCTTTCTTT.

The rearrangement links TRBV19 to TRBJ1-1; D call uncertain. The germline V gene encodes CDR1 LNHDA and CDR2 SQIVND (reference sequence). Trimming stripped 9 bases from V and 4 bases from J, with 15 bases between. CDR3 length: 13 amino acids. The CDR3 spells CASNTAWGTEAFF. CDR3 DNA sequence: TGTGCCAGCAACACGGCTTGGGGCACTGAAGCTTTCTTT.

CDR3 residues: CASSEVVTGTETQYF. Here the CDR3 DNA reads TGTGCCAGCAGTGAAGTCGTTACAGGGACCGAGACCCAGTACTTC. The chain couples TRBV2 to TRBJ2-5; tentatively, D is TRBD1 (6 bases). This CDR3 has 15 amino acids. The V gene's germline CDR1 is SNHLY and CDR2 FYNNEI. V was shortened by 1 base and J by 5 bases, with 14 bases between the two germline ends.

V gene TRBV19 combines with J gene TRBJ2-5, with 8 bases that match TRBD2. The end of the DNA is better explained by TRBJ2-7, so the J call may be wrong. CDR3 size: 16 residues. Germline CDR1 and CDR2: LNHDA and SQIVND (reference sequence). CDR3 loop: CASSIHGGGSSYEQYF. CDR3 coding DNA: TGTGCCAGTAGTATCCACGGCGGGGGGAGCTCCTACGAGCAGTACTTC.

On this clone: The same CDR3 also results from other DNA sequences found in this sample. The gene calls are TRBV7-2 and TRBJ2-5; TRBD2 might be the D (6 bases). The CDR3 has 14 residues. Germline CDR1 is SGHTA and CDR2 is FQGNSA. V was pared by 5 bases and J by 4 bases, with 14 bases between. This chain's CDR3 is CASSPSAGRETQYF. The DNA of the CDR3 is TGTGCCAGCAGCCCCAGCGCGGGGAGAGAGACCCAGTACTTC.

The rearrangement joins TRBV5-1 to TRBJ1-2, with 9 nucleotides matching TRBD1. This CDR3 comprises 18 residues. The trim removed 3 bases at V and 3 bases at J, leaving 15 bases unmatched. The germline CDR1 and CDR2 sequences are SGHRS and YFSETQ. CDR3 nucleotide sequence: TGCGCCAGCAGCTCGGACAGGGGATTATCCTTTGGGGACTATGGCTACACCTTC. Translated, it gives CASSSDRGLSFGDYGYTF. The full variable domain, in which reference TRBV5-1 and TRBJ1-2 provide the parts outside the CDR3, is KAGVTQTPRYLIKTRGQQVTLSCSPISGHRSVSWYQQTPGQGLQFLFEYFSETQRNKGNFPGRFSGRQFSNSRSEMNVSTLELGDSALYLCASSSDRGLSFGDYGYTFGSGTRLTVV.

CDR3 nucleotide sequence: TGTGCCAGCAGTTCCCCCGGGACAATAAATTCACCCCTCCACTTT. It is translated as CASSSPGTINSPLHF. The gene calls are TRBV6-1 and TRBJ1-6, with D perhaps TRBD1 (6 bases). The V end lost 5 bases, the J end lost 7 bases, and 15 bases lay between the germline ends. The CDR3 is 15 residues long. Germline assignment: CDR1 MNHNS and CDR2 SASEGT.